The clone carrying this T cell receptor beta chain was counted a single time. Its antigen is unknown. This sample is part of a study of CD8+ T cells in alopecia areata. Study-level information: Tofacitinib lasted 6 to 18 months, then 6 months off drug. Study observations and caveats: Tofacitinib significantly reduced both scalp clonality and expanded CD8+ clones among the top 100. Possibly as an HLA-related effect, TCR sharing across patients appeared less clear than in mice. Given one nonresponder, whether baseline CD8+ expansion relates to response remains uncertain.

cDNA reverse transcribed from extracted RNA served as the sequencing template. Sequencing was performed with immunoSEQ multiplex PCR; in TCRdb, only in-frame clones are kept and a portion is missing. Among about 200,000 clones, approximately 61% were seen once, and the ten largest hold over 1%. The treatment: oral pan-JAK inhibitor, 5-10 mg twice daily. Germline V gene sequence: CDR1 SGHRS, CDR2 YFSETQ. The CDR3 consists of 12 residues. The ends were cut back, 0 bases at V and 7 bases at J, with 7 bases in the middle. Sequences were derived from CD4+ T cells sorted from blood, sampled at week 24, from a patient treated with tofacitinib. The gene calls are TRBV5-1 and TRBJ1-1; D is unresolved. The receptor was derived from a human donor with alopecia areata. CDR3: CASSLEGIEAFF. For the CDR3, the DNA is TGCGCCAGCAGCTTGGAGGGAATTGAAGCTTTCTTT.